One sample yielded the 3 T cell receptor beta chains listed below, sequenced in a study of T cells in Graves' hyperthyroidism and ophthalmopathy (dated by TCRdb to the late 2010s). Preparation of the library involved multiplex PCR. This sample was sequenced with an Illumina HiSeq 2000. The TCR beta CDR3 regions were amplified from RNA transcripts. The first round of RT-PCR for the TCR CDR3 was performed with the HTBI primer set and the Qiagen OneStep RT-PCR kit. Using fastp at Q25 and MiXCR, TCRdb reprocessed the public reads and kept productive beta chains. Rows are combined by CDR3 protein, so each entry shows the most common genes and DNA. This sample comprises approximately 720,000 distinct CDR3 sequences, approximately 18% of them detected only once. Of the sample, 16% falls within the top ten clones. Specimen: blood. These receptors all stem from a woman in her 50s with Graves' hyperthyroidism that later progressed to Graves' ophthalmopathy.

This clonotype was recorded at least ten times. V usage is TRBV5-1 and J usage is TRBJ2-3, with 7 bases lining up with TRBD2. This CDR3 is 15 amino acids long. The ends lost 6 bases at V and 0 bases at J; junction bases unmatched: 7. Germline V gene sequence: CDR1 SGHRS, CDR2 YFSETQ. CDR3 sequence (DNA): TGCGCCAGCATCTCGGGGGGACCTAGCACAGATACGCAGTATTTT. Its translation: CASISGGPSTDTQYF.

The gene calls are TRBV18 and TRBJ1-3; D unclear. This CDR3 is 16 amino acids long. V was cut by 5 bases and J by 2 bases, with 16 bases left in between. Germline CDR1 is KGHSH and CDR2 is LQKENI. CDR3 nucleotides: TGTGCCAGCTCAATCCGGATTCCTGAGGCTGGAAACACCATATATTTT. It specifies CASSIRIPEAGNTIYF.

This clonotype was observed at least ten times. The genes are TRBV12-3 or TRBV12-4 and TRBJ2-5, with 7 bases identical to TRBD1. This CDR3 is built from 15 residues. V shed 5 bases and J 0 bases; nucleotides not matched to a gene: 6. Here the CDR3 reads CASSGHRGHQETQYF. The CDR3 DNA reads as TGTGCCAGCAGTGGGCACAGGGGACACCAAGAGACCCAGTACTTC.